The following is a T cell receptor (beta chain) sequence with its context. As for time point: persistent/refractory GD, antithyroid drugs over 5 years with positive TRAb. PBMC RNA served as the TCR library source. These data belong to a study of regulatory T cells in long-lasting Graves disease. Trimming took off 3 bases at V and 6 bases at J, with 16 bases between the two ends. Looked up from germline, CDR1 is SGHDT and CDR2 is YYEEEE. This CDR3 contains 15 residues. Building of the TCR beta libraries involved iRepertoire HTBI primers and Arm-PCR of CDR3 regions. MiXCR, applied by TCRdb to the multiplex PCR reads, yields one record per CDR3 protein. The top ten clones hold about 42% of a sample with roughly 700,000 distinct CDR3 sequences, roughly 30% of them seen once.

Sequencing used peripheral blood mononuclear cells (PBMCs), obtained when the disease was refractory, from a patient treated with antithyroid drugs. This clonotype was sampled from a female donor with Graves disease. This chain uses TRBV5-6 with TRBJ1-5; D is possibly TRBD1 (5 bases). The CDR3 region is CASSSTRGASQPQHF. The CDR3 bases are TGTGCCAGCAGCTCGACTCGGGGCGCATCTCAGCCCCAGCATTTT. Full variable domain (rest looked up from reference TRBV5-6 and TRBJ1-5): DAGVTQSPTHLIKTRGQQVTLRCSPKSGHDTVSWYQQALGQGPQFIFQYYEEEERQRGNFPDRFSGHQFPNYSSELNVNALLLGDSALYLCASSSTRGASQPQHFGDGTRLSIL.